This T cell receptor beta chain was identified during a study of T-cell memory formation after mild COVID-19. Findings of the study overall: Pre-infection memory harbored some responding clones, suggesting cross-reactive memory joined. CD4+ contracting clones lay mainly in CM and EM, CD8+ ones in EMRA. Later expanders leaned CD4+, whereas day 15 to 85 contracting clones were balanced CD4/CD8.

This CDR3 is 13 amino acids long. Germline V gives CDR1 MNHEY, CDR2 SVGAGI. This clonotype was observed a few times. Antigen unknown. At one boundary the junction diverges from the germline segment, which might be a read error. TCRdb analysed the 5' RACE reads with MiXCR anew, one entry per CDR3 protein. The data show some 250,000 distinct CDR3 sequences, roughly 18% seen once. The sequenced sample was PBMCs or a T cell subset sorted from them (not recorded which). The J gene is TRBJ2-7, the V gene TRBV6-5, with a possible D match to TRBD2 (6 bases). The source of this sequence is a man between 18 and 35 years old who had mild COVID-19 (a few samples of this study predate the infection). Cell type and time point are not known. The CDR3 nucleotides are TGTGCCAGCAGTTACGACCCCTCGGGGGTCCGGGACTTC. Translated: CASSYDPSGVRDF.